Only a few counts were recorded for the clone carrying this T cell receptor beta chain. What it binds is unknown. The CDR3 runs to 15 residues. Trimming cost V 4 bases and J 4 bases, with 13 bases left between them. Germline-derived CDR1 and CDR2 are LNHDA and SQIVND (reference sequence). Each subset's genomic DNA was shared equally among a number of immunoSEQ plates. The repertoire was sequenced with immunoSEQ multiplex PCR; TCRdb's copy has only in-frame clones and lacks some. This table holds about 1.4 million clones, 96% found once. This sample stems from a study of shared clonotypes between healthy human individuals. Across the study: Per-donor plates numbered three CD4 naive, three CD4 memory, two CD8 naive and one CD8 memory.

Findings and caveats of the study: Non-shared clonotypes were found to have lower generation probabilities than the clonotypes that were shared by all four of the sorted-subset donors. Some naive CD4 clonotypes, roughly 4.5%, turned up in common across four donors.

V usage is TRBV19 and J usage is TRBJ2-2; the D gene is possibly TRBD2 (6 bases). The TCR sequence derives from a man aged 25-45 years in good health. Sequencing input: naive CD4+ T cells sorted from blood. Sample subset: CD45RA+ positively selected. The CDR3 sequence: CASSTPGDVTGELFF. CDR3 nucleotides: TGTGCCAGTAGTACCCCGGGAGATGTCACCGGGGAGCTGTTTTTT.